The source of this TCR beta chain is a study of shared clonotypes between healthy human individuals. Background on the study: A donor's plate count was three for CD4 naive and three for CD4 memory; CD8 naive had two and CD8 memory one. Whole-study findings and limits: Only a few donors were included, so the genetic and exposure-history diversity represented was limited. Richness estimates generally favored naive over memory subsets.

Germline V gene sequence: CDR1 MDHEN, CDR2 SYDVKM. The CDR3 sequence is 14 residues long. The V end was cut by 7 bases, the J end by 5 bases, with 17 bases between. The repertoire was sequenced with immunoSEQ multiplex PCR; TCRdb's copy has only in-frame clones and lacks some. This sample yields millions of clones, of which 93% are seen a single time; 0.35% to 0.45% belongs to the top ten. A word on this clone: Its antigen remains unknown.

This clonotype was sampled from a man between 18 and 29 years old in good health. Some clones in this sample may be carry-over from other donors' samples. Sequenced input: naive CD4+ T cells from PBMCs. Subset denoted: CD45RA+ positively selected. The chain has TRBV28 and TRBJ1-2; the D gene is possibly TRBD1 (6 bases). CDR3 in amino acids: CASIPGGESYGYTF. The DNA of the CDR3 is TGTGCCAGCATCCCCGGGGGCGAGTCATATGGCTACACCTTC.